These 11 T cell receptor beta chains were all obtained from the same sample, sequenced in a study of blood T cell repertoires in COVID-19. Here immunoSEQ multiplex PCR was the method, and the copy in TCRdb shows in-frame clones only, minus some. The sample lists approximately 150,000 clones; 70% to 90% were seen once. The sample comprised peripheral blood. Every receptor here comes from a woman between 45 and 60 years old with acute or convalescent COVID-19.

V is TRBV28 and J is TRBJ1-6; possibly TRBD1 for D (6 bases). Germline values: CDR1 MDHEN, CDR2 SYDVKM. V was trimmed by 8 bases and J by 10 bases, leaving 15 bases between them. This CDR3 is 13 amino acids long. This chain's CDR3 is CASGTGNYSPLHF. The CDR3, as DNA: TGTGCCAGCGGTACAGGGAACTACTCACCCCTCCACTTT. Together with reference TRBV28 and TRBJ1-6, the CDR3 gives the full variable domain: DVKVTQSSRYLVKRTGEKVFLECVQDMDHENMFWYRQDPGLGLRLIYFSYDVKMKEKGDIPEGYSVSREKKERFSLILESASTNQTSMYLCASGTGNYSPLHFGNGTRLTVT.

CDR3 residues: CASSPGQGVEYTF. As DNA, the CDR3 is TGTGCCAGCTCACCGGGACAGGGTGTCGAGTACACCTTC. This rearrangement joins TRBV18 to TRBJ1-2; TRBD1 matches at 9 bases. V trimming: 3 bases; J trimming: 11 bases; junction bases outside the gene matches: 7. The CDR3 is 13 residues long. CDR1 and CDR2 from the germline V gene are KGHSH and LQKENI.

The V gene is TRBV18, the J gene TRBJ1-5; tentatively, D is TRBD1 (5 bases). Germline V gene data show CDR1 as KGHSH and CDR2 as LQKENI. The CDR3 is 13 amino acids. The V gene lost 6 bases and the J gene lost 8 bases, with 14 bases spanning the gap. The CDR3 loop is CASSSSREEPQHF. The CDR3 DNA is TGTGCCAGCTCCTCTTCCAGGGAGGAGCCCCAGCATTTT.

V gene TRBV28 combines with J gene TRBJ1-6; TRBD1 matches at 7 bases. CDR3 length equals 10 residues. Trimming removed 10 bases from V and 19 bases from J; junction bases left unmatched: 10. Per the germline V gene, CDR1 is MDHEN and CDR2 is SYDVKM. The CDR3 region is CATADREDHF. The CDR3 nucleotides read TGTGCCACCGCAGACAGGGAAGATCACTTT.

This clone turned up a few times. The chain links TRBV5-6 to TRBJ2-2; TRBD1 matches at 9 bases. CDR1 and CDR2 (germline): SGHDT, YYEEEE. There are 15 residues in the CDR3. Unmatched junction bases numbered 5, after V lost 3 bases and J lost 5 bases. The CDR3 sequence is CASSSQGAGTGELFF. In nucleotides, the CDR3 is TGTGCCAGCAGCTCACAGGGGGCGGGAACCGGGGAGCTGTTTTTT.

The count of this clone is one. The rearrangement links TRBV25-1 to TRBJ1-1; D uncertain. The CDR3 totals 17 residues. CDR1 and CDR2 (germline): MGHDK, SYGVNS. V lost 0 bases and J lost 1, with 15 bases in between. The CDR3 DNA follows: TGTGCCAGCAGTGAATATTTCTCCCCGAGTCGGAACACTGAAGCTTTCTTT. Its translation: CASSEYFSPSRNTEAFF.

The chain couples TRBV19 to TRBJ2-5; 7 bases align to TRBD2. CDR3 length: 13 amino acids. CDR1 and CDR2 from the germline V gene are LNHDA and SQIVND (reference sequence). With 6 bases clipped from V and 2 bases from J, the junction kept 3 bases outside the gene matches. Here the CDR3 DNA reads TGTGCCAGTAGGAAGGGACTACAAGAGACCCAGTACTTC. This gives the protein CASRKGLQETQYF.

A few counts support this clone. The chain recombines TRBV7-9 with TRBJ2-7; 7 bases map to TRBD1. The CDR3 sequence is 17 residues long. J gave up 5 bases and V 4 bases, and 17 bases lay outside the gene matches. Germline lookup yields CDR1 SEHNR and CDR2 FQNEAQ (reference sequence). CDR3 DNA: TGTGCCAGCAGCTGGGGTCTGGTCACAGGGGAAAGCGACGAGCAGTACTTC. Translation: CASSWGLVTGESDEQYF.

J is TRBJ2-1 and V is TRBV2; 9 bases map to TRBD2. Trimming cost V 1 base and J 7 bases; bases outside gene matches: 8. This CDR3 is built from 16 residues. Germline V CDR1 and CDR2: SNHLY, FYNNEI. The CDR3: CASSEDGRGGQNEQFF. The CDR3 DNA sequence: TGTGCCAGCAGTGAAGATGGGCGGGGGGGCCAGAATGAGCAGTTCTTC.

V usage is TRBV25-1 and J usage is TRBJ2-7; maybe TRBD1 (5 bases). This CDR3 region has 14 residues. V was trimmed by 5 bases and J by 0 bases, leaving 11 bases between them. Germline assignment: CDR1 MGHDK and CDR2 SYGVNS. CDR3 bases: TGTGCCAGCAGTCTGACAGACAACTCCTACGAGCAGTACTTC. This gives the protein CASSLTDNSYEQYF.

This chain uses TRBV11-3 with TRBJ2-1, with D perhaps matching TRBD1 (7 bases). Germline lookup yields CDR1 SGHNT and CDR2 YENEEA. V was pared by 3 bases and J by 6 bases, with 12 bases between. The length of the CDR3 is 14 residues. CDR3 nucleotide sequence: TGTGCCAGCAGCTTCGGCGGGACAGCCAATGAGCAGTTCTTC. This translates into CASSFGGTANEQFF.